This T cell receptor beta chain emerged from a study of T cell repertoires in cytomegalovirus infection. Across the study: The study used recently identified HLA-C-restricted and well-studied HLA-B-restricted CMV epitopes. CMV infection plus the matching HLA type was flagged by public TCR beta signatures. Study-level points and caveats: There were carriers of CMV plus the relevant HLA, and cumulative public TCR beta family frequency identified them. HLA-C-restricted CMV-specific TCR beta clonotypes were dominant in the ex vivo response.

The V gene end was trimmed by 4 bases and the J gene end by 3 bases; junction bases not matched to a gene: 7. The CDR3 runs 16 residues. Germline lookup yields CDR1 SGHAT and CDR2 FQNNGV. TCRdb re-derived calls from the reads in MiXCR, one entry per CDR3 protein. The table records around 360,000 distinct CDR3 sequences, about 32% of them present only once. This clonotype turned up a few times. The antigen is undetermined. The source was cultured PBMCs, collected from culture after CMV antigen stimulation. The TCR originated in a human donor in good health (CMV status not recorded). Some clones in this sample may be carry-over from other donors' samples. This chain uses TRBV11-2 with TRBJ2-7; 12 nucleotides line up with TRBD2. The DNA for the CDR3 is TGTGCCAGCAGCTCCCGGACTAGCGGGACAAGCTACGAGCAGTACGTC. As protein: CASSSRTSGTSYEQYV.